This is a list of T cell receptor beta chains from one sample in a study of T cells in Graves' hyperthyroidism and ophthalmopathy. From the multiplex PCR reads, TCRdb called clonotypes with MiXCR, one entry per CDR3 protein. The sample contains 300,000 to 450,000 distinct CDR3 sequences, roughly 15% of which appear only once. Sequenced material: blood. Every receptor here comes from a woman in her 30s with Graves' ophthalmopathy. CDR3s include the opening cysteine and the closing phenylalanine or tryptophan. Fields, in order: J gene, D gene, V gene, clone size, CDR3 protein, CDR3 DNA. A D gene is named only where the DNA matches it firmly. Some rows have no size entry. The others give once, few or many, or a class for an expanded clone.

TRBJ2-4,NA,TRBV28,many,CASGPEIGIQYF,TGTGCCAGCGGTCCAGAGATAGGCATTCAGTACTTC
TRBJ1-5,TRBD1,TRBV29-1,few,CSVVTGGEQPQHF,TGCAGCGTTGTGACAGGGGGAGAACAGCCCCAGCATTTT
TRBJ2-3,TRBD2,TRBV7-6,many,CASSLPSGAGDTQYF,TGTGCCAGCAGCTTGCCCAGCGGGGCTGGAGATACGCAGTATTTT
TRBJ2-3,NA,TRBV12-3/TRBV12-4,few,CASSLGVVGDTQYF,TGTGCCAGCAGTTTAGGCGTGGTAGGAGATACGCAGTATTTT
TRBJ2-1,NA,TRBV9,few,CASSVAHGPGSYNEQFF,TGTGCCAGCAGCGTAGCTCACGGGCCCGGCTCCTACAATGAGCAGTTCTTC
TRBJ2-1,NA,TRBV27,NA,CASSLSGSGNEQFF,TGTGCCAGCAGTTTATCCGGATCGGGGAATGAGCAGTTCTTC
TRBJ2-3,NA,TRBV19,NA,CASSVYTDTQYF,TGTGCCAGTAGTGTTTACACAGATACGCAGTATTTT
TRBJ2-7,TRBD1,TRBV7-2,NA,CASSHPPQGAADYEQYF,TGTGCCAGCAGCCACCCCCCCCAGGGGGCGGCCGACTACGAGCAGTACTTC
TRBJ1-2,TRBD1,TRBV27,many,CASSSSGGHGYTF,TGTGCCAGCAGTTCCTCAGGGGGACATGGCTACACCTTC
TRBJ1-5,TRBD1,TRBV10-3,NA,CAIRQDRGNQPQHF,TGTGCCATCAGACAGGACAGGGGGAATCAGCCCCAGCATTTT
TRBJ2-1,TRBD2,TRBV15,many,CATSTSGGRGEQFF,TGTGCCACCAGCACTAGCGGGGGGAGGGGGGAGCAGTTCTTC
TRBJ2-5,NA,TRBV12-3/TRBV12-4,NA,CASSQPPLETQYF,TGTGCCAGCAGCCAACCCCCTCTGGAGACCCAGTACTTC
TRBJ2-5,TRBD1,TRBV5-1,few,CASSFGQGAETQYF,TGCGCCAGCAGCTTCGGACAGGGCGCGGAGACCCAGTACTTC
TRBJ2-5,TRBD2,TRBV12-3/TRBV12-4,NA,CASSFAGGPLQTQYF,TGTGCCAGCAGTTTCGCGGGGGGCCCCCTCCAGACCCAGTACTTC
TRBJ2-1,TRBD2,TRBV27,few,CASSPLAGDNEQFF,TGTGCCAGCAGTCCACTAGCGGGGGACAATGAGCAGTTCTTC
TRBJ2-5,NA,TRBV6-6,many,CASSYYGGTGTRETQYF,TGTGCCAGCAGTTACTACGGAGGGACCGGGACTCGAGAGACCCAGTACTTC
TRBJ1-3,NA,TRBV20-1,few,CSAREESGPGNTIYF,TGCAGTGCTAGAGAAGAAAGTGGACCCGGAAACACCATATATTTT
TRBJ1-3,NA,TRBV10-2,many,CASSDPFTGRTGNTIYF,TGCGCCAGCAGTGACCCCTTCACAGGGAGAACTGGAAACACCATATATTTT
TRBJ2-5,NA,TRBV7-6,few,CASSSQGPGETQYF,TGTGCCAGCAGCTCGCAGGGGCCCGGCGAGACCCAGTACTTC
TRBJ2-2,TRBD1,TRBV4-1,many,CASSQVWDRGGTGELFF,TGCGCCAGCAGCCAAGTTTGGGACAGGGGCGGCACCGGGGAGCTGTTTTTT
TRBJ1-5,NA,TRBV18,many,CASSPTYSNQPQHF,TGTGCCAGCTCACCAACATATAGCAATCAGCCCCAGCATTTT
TRBJ1-5,TRBD1,TRBV20-1,many,CSAKTGWSQPQHF,TGCAGTGCTAAGACAGGGTGGTCTCAGCCCCAGCATTTT
TRBJ2-1,NA,TRBV6-1,many,CASRSKTGNSYNEQFF,TGTGCCAGCAGATCGAAGACAGGAAACTCCTACAATGAGCAGTTCTTC
TRBJ2-3,NA,TRBV7-3,many,CASSFLGGTDTQYF,TGTGCCAGCAGCTTTTTAGGGGGTACAGATACGCAGTATTTT
TRBJ1-2,NA,TRBV9,NA,CASSVQGSPWDGYTF,TGTGCCAGCAGCGTGCAGGGTTCTCCGTGGGATGGCTACACCTTC
TRBJ1-6,NA,TRBV28,few,CATKLTRDSPLHF,TGTGCCACCAAACTTACGCGGGATTCACCCCTCCACTTT
TRBJ2-7,NA,TRBV28,many,CASTSPPGRSYEQYF,TGTGCCAGCACCTCGCCCCCGGGGCGCTCCTACGAGCAGTACTTC
TRBJ1-1,TRBD1,TRBV5-5,NA,CASTPLPGQANTEAFF,TGTGCCAGCACCCCCCTGCCGGGACAGGCCAACACTGAAGCTTTCTTT
TRBJ1-6,NA,TRBV9,few,CASSVRGGGDSPLHF,TGTGCCAGCAGCGTTAGGGGAGGTGGGGATTCACCCCTCCACTTT
TRBJ1-5,NA,TRBV18,many,CASYQGSNQPQHF,TGTGCCAGCTACCAGGGGAGCAATCAGCCCCAGCATTTT
TRBJ2-7,TRBD1,TRBV6-7,few,CASINWDSVYEQYF,TGTGCCAGCATTAATTGGGACAGCGTCTACGAGCAGTACTTC
TRBJ2-5,NA,TRBV6-1,many,CASRNYGRAPLQETQYF,TGTGCCAGCAGGAACTATGGCAGGGCTCCCTTACAAGAGACCCAGTACTTC
TRBJ2-5,NA,TRBV7-2,many,CASSPRPSLGETQYF,TGTGCCAGCAGCCCCCGACCAAGCCTGGGGGAGACCCAGTACTTC
TRBJ2-7,NA,TRBV28,many,CASSLSGWQGGFGYEQYF,TGTGCCAGCAGTTTATCGGGTTGGCAGGGGGGTTTCGGCTACGAGCAGTACTTC
TRBJ2-7,TRBD1,TRBV12-3/TRBV12-4,many,CASSTGTGLLYEQYF,TGTGCCAGCAGTACCGGGACAGGGTTACTTTACGAGCAGTACTTC
TRBJ2-7,TRBD1,TRBV7-6,many,CASSATGDRSYEQYF,TGTGCCAGCAGCGCGACAGGGGATAGGTCCTACGAGCAGTACTTC
TRBJ2-3,NA,TRBV18,many,CASSPTEDTQYF,TGTGCCAGCTCACCGACAGAGGATACGCAGTATTTT
TRBJ1-2,NA,TRBV6-1,many,CASSLREDHGYTF,TGTGCCAGCAGTCTAAGAGAGGACCATGGCTACACCTTC